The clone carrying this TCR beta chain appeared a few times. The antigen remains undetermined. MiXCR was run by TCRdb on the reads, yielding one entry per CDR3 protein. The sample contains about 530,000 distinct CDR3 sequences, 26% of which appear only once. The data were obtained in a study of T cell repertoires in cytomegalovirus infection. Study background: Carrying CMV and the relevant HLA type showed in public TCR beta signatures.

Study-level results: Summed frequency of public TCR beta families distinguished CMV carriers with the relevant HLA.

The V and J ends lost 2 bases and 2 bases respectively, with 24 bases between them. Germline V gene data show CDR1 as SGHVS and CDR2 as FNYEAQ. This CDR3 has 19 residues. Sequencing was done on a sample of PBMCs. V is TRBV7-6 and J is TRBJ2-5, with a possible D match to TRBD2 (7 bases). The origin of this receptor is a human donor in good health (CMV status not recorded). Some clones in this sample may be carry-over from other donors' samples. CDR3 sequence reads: CASSLIPPGGRRGQETQYF. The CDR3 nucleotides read TGTGCCAGCAGCTTAATACCTCCGGGAGGCCGTAGGGGGCAAGAGACCCAGTACTTC.